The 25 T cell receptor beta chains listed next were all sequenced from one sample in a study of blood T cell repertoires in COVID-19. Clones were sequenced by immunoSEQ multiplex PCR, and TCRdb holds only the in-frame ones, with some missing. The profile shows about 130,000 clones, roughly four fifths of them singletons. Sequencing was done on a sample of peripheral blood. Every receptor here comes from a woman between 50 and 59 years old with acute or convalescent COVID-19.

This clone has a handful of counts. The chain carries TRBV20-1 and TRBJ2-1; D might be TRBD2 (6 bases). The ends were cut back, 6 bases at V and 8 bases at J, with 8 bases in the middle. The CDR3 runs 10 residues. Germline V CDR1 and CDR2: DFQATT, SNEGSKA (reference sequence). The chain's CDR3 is CSARGDEQFF. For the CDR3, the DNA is TGCAGTGCCCGCGGGGATGAGCAGTTCTTC.

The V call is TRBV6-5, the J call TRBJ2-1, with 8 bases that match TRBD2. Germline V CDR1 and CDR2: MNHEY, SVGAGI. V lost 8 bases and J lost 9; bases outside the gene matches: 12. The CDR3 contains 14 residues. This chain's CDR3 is CASGGSAGVGEQFF. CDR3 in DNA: TGTGCCAGCGGCGGATCAGCGGGAGTGGGTGAGCAGTTCTTC.

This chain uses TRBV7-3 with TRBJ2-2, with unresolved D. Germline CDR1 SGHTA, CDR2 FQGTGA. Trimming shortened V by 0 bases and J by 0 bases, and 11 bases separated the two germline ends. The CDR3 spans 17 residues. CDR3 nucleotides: TGTGCCAGCAGCTTAACGGGCTACTCACCGAACACCGGGGAGCTGTTTTTT. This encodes CASSLTGYSPNTGELFF.

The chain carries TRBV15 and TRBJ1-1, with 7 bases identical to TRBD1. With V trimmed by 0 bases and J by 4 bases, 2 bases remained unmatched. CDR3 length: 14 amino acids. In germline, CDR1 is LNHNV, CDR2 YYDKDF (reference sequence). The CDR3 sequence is CATSREGQSTEAFF. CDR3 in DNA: TGTGCCACCAGCAGAGAGGGACAGAGCACTGAAGCTTTCTTT.

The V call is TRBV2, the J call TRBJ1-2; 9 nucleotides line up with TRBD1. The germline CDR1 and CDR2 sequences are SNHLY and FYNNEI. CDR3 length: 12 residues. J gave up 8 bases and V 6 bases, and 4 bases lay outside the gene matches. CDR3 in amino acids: CASSGQGFGYTF. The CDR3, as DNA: TGTGCCAGCAGCGGACAGGGGTTCGGCTACACCTTC.

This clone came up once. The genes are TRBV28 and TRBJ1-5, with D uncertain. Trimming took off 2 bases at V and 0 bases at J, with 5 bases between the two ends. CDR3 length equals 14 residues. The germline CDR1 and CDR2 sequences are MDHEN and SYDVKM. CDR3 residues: CASSLVSSNQPQHF. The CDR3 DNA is TGTGCCAGCAGTTTAGTATCTAGCAATCAGCCCCAGCATTTT.

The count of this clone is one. CDR3 sequence (DNA): TGTGCCAGCAGCCGCAGCTATGGCTACACCTTC. Amino acid sequence: CASSRSYGYTF. The J gene is TRBJ1-2, the V gene TRBV3-1 (or the pseudogene TRBV3-2), with D unresolved. The CDR3 is made up of 11 amino acids. Germline CDR1 reads LGHDT; CDR2 reads YNNKEL (reference sequence). Trimming cost V 4 bases and J 4 bases, with 4 bases left between them.

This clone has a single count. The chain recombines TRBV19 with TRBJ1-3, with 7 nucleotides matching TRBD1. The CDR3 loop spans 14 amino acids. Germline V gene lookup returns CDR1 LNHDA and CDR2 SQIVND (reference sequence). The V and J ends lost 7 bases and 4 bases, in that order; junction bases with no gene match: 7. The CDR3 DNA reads TGTGCCAGTACTCGGCAGGGGGACGGAAACACCATATATTTT. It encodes CASTRQGDGNTIYF.

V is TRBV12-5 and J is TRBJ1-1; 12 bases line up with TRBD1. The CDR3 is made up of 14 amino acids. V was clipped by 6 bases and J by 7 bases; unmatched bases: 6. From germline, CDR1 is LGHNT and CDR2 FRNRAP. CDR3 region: CASGAGTGGFEAFF. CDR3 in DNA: TGTGCTAGTGGAGCCGGGACAGGGGGCTTTGAAGCTTTCTTT.

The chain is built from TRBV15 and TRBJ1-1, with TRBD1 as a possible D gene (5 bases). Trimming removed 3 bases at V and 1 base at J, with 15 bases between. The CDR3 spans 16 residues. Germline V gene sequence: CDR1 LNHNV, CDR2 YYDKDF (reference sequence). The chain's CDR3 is CATSRTPRGANTEAFF. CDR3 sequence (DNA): TGTGCCACCAGCAGGACGCCTAGGGGTGCGAACACTGAAGCTTTCTTT.

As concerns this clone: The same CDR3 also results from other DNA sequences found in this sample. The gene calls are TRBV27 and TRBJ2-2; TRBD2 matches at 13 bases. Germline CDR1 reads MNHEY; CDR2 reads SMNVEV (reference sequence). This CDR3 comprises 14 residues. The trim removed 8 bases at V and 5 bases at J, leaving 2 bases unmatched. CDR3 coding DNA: TGTGCCAGCCGGACTAGCGGGAGTACCGGGGAGCTGTTTTTT. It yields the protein CASRTSGSTGELFF.

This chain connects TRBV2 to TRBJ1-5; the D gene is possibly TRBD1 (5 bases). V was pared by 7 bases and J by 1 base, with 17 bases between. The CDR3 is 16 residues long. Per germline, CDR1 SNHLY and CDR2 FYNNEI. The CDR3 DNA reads TGTGCCAGCAACGGTCAGCCCGGGGGAAGCAATCAGCCCCAGCATTTT. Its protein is CASNGQPGGSNQPQHF.

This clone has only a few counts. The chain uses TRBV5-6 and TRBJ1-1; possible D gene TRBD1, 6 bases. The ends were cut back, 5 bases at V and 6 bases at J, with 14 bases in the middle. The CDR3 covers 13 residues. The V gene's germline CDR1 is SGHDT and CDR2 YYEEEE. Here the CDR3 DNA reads TGTGCCAGCAGGCGGGGGCTGACGGCTGAAGCTTTCTTT. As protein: CASRRGLTAEAFF.

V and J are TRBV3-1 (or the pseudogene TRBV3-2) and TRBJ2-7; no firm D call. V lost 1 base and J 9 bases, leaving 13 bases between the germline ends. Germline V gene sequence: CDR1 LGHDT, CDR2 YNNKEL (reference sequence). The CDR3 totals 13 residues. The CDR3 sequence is CASSQGALLGQYF. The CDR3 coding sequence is TGTGCCAGCAGCCAAGGGGCACTCCTCGGGCAGTACTTC.

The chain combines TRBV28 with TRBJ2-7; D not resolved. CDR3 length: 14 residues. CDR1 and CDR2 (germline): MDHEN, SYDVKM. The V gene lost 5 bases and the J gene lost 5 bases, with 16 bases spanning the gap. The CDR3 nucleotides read TGTGCCAGCAGTCTACCCACCAAGCTACACGAGCAGTACTTC. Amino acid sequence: CASSLPTKLHEQYF.

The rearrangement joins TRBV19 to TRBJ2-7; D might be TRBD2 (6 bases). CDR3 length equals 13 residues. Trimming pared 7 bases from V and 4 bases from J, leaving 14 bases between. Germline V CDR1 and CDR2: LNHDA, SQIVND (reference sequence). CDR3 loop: CASIMDGTYEQYF. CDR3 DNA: TGTGCCAGTATTATGGACGGGACTTACGAGCAGTACTTC. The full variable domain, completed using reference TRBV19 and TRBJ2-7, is DGGITQSPKYLFRKEGQNVTLSCEQNLNHDAMYWYRQDPGQGLRLIYYSQIVNDFQKGDIAEGYSVSREKKESFPLTVTSAQKNPTAFYLCASIMDGTYEQYFGPGTRLTVT.

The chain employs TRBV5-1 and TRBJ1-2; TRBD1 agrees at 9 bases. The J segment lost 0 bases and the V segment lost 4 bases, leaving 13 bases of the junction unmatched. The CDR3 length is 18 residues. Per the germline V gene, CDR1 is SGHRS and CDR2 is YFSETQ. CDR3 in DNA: TGCGCCAGCAGCACTATAGGGACAGGGTGGGAAGCTAACTATGGCTACACCTTC. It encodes CASSTIGTGWEANYGYTF.

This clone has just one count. This chain's CDR3 is CASSYSWAGGNTIYF. The CDR3 DNA follows: TGTGCCAGCAGTTACTCGTGGGCGGGAGGAAACACCATATATTTT. The genes are TRBV6-5 and TRBJ1-3; D is ambiguous. Trimming removed 0 bases from V and 4 bases from J, with 10 bases in between. Germline CDR1 reads MNHEY; CDR2 reads SVGAGI. The length of the CDR3 is 15 residues.

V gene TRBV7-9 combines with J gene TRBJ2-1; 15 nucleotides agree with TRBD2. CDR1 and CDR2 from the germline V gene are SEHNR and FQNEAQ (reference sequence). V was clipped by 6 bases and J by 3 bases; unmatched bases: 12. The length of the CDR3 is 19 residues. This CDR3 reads CASRPWTSGRGPFYNEQFF. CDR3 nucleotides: TGTGCCAGCAGGCCGTGGACTAGCGGGAGGGGACCCTTCTACAATGAGCAGTTCTTC.

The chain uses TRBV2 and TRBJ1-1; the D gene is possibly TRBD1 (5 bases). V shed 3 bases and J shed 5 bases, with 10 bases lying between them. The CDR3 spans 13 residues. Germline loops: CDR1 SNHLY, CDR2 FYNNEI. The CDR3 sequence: CASSDRAETEAFF. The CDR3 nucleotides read TGTGCCAGCAGTGACAGGGCGGAGACTGAAGCTTTCTTT.

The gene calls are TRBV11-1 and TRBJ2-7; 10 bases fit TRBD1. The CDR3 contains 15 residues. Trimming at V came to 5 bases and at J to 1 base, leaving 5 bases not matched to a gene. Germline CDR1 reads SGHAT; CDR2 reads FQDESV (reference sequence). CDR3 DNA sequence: TGTGCCAGCAGCCATAGGGACAGGGGTTCCTACGAGCAGTACTTC. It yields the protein CASSHRDRGSYEQYF.

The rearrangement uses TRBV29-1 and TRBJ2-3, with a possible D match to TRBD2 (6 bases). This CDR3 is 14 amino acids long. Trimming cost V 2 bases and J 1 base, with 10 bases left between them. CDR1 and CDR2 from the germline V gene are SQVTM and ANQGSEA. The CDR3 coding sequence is TGCAGCGTTGAAATTTGGGGGGGCACAGATACGCAGTATTTT. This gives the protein CSVEIWGGTDTQYF.

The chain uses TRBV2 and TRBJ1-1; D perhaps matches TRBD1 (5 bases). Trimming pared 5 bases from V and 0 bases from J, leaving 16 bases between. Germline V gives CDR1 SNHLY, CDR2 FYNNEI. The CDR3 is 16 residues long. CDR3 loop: CASSPQLDTLNTEAFF. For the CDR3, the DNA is TGTGCCAGCAGTCCCCAGTTGGACACCTTGAACACTGAAGCTTTCTTT. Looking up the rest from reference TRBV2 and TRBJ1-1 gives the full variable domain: EPEVTQTPSHQVTQMGQEVILRCVPISNHLYFYWYRQILGQKVEFLVSFYNNEISEKSEIFDDQFSVERPDGSNFTLKIRSTKLEDSAMYFCASSPQLDTLNTEAFFGQGTRLTVV.

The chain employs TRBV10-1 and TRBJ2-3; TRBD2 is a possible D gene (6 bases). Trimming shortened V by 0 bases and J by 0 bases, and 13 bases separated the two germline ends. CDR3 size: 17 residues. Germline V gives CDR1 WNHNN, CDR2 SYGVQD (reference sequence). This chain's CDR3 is CASSESRPSESTDTQYF. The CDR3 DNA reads TGCGCCAGCAGTGAGTCCCGGCCTAGCGAAAGCACAGATACGCAGTATTTT.

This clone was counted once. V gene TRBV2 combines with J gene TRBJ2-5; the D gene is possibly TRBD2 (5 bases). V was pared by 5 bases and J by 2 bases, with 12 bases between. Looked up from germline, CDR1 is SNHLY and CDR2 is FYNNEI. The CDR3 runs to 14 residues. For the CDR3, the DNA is TGTGCCAGCAGTAAAAACGGGGTTCAAGAGACCCAGTACTTC. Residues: CASSKNGVQETQYF.